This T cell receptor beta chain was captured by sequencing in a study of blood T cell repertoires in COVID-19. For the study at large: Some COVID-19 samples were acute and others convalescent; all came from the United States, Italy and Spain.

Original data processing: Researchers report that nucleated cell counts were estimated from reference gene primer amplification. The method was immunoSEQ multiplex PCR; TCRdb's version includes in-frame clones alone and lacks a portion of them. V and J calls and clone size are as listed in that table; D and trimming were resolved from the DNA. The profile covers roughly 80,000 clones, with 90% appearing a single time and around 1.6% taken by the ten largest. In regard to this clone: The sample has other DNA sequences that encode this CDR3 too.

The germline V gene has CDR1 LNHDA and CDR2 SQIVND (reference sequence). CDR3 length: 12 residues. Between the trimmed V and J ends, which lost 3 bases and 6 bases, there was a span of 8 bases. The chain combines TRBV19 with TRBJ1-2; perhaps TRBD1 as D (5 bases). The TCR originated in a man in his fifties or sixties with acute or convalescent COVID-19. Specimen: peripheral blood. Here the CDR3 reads CASSIGGDGYTF. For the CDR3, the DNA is TGTGCCAGTAGTATCGGGGGAGATGGCTACACCTTC. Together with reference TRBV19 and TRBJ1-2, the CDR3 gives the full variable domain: DGGITQSPKYLFRKEGQNVTLSCEQNLNHDAMYWYRQDPGQGLRLIYYSQIVNDFQKGDIAEGYSVSREKKESFPLTVTSAQKNPTAFYLCASSIGGDGYTFGSGTRLTVV.